What follows describes a single TCR beta chain. The antigen is not known. The data were obtained in a study of Ad26.COV2.S vaccination and SARS-CoV-2 variants. The wider study: Administration of Ad26.COV2.S was intramuscular, either once or twice 56 days apart.

Study-wide points: People who got the vaccine had more spike-specific TCR breadth than people who got placebo.

Treatment here: about 20 received Ad26.COV2.S at low or high dose, single or two shots; about 5 received placebo; per-sample allocation not given. The samples date from day 63 after the first vaccine or placebo injection. A Boston adult aged 18-55 years was the donor. Its platform was an Ad26 vector, and its expressed antigen was Wuhan-strain SARS-CoV-2 spike. Generated by immunoSEQ multiplex PCR, the TCRdb table keeps only in-frame clones and is missing some. The sample yields some 290,000 clones, around four fifths seen once. The germline V gene encodes CDR1 SGHRS and CDR2 YFSETQ. There are 15 residues in the CDR3. Deletions cut 7 bases from V and 5 bases from J, with 21 bases between.

This specimen consisted of peripheral blood, obtained in a trial of Ad26.COV2.S vaccine versus placebo. The source is a person between 18 and 65 years old who received the Ad26.COV2.S COVID-19 vaccine or a placebo. This sequence joins TRBV5-1 and TRBJ2-5; a weak D match, TRBD2 (5 bases). In DNA, the CDR3 is TGCGCCAGCCGGACTCGGCCCTCCCGAGGGGAGACCCAGTACTTC. It encodes CASRTRPSRGETQYF.